This paragraph covers one T cell receptor (beta chain) sequence. The data are from a study of blood T cell repertoires in COVID-19. Source study methods: Amplification with reference gene primers provided the estimates of nucleated cell counts. Only in-frame clones appear in the TCRdb table, and some are missing; sequencing was by immunoSEQ multiplex PCR. V, J and clone size are those of that table, while D and trimming were read from the DNA. The table lists under 450,000 clones, under 85% of them singletons. In assigning cohorts, the study relied on participant-reported clinical history. The CDR3 covers 14 residues. Trimming removed 5 bases from V and 0 bases from J, with 14 bases in between. The germline V gene has CDR1 GTSNPN and CDR2 SVGIG (reference sequence).

The sample comprised PBMCs or T cells enriched from blood (not recorded which). This TCR came from a woman in her forties or fifties who had recovered from COVID-19. The chain links TRBV30 to TRBJ2-7; possible D gene TRBD2, 5 bases. CDR3 protein: CAWDYRPSSYEQYF. The CDR3 DNA sequence: TGTGCCTGGGACTACCGCCCGAGCTCCTACGAGCAGTACTTC.